Each of the 2 T cell receptor beta chains below was sequenced from the same sample in a study of blood T cell repertoires in COVID-19. The protocol was immunoSEQ multiplex PCR, while the TCRdb copy is restricted to in-frame clones and leaves out a portion. This repertoire shows tens of thousands of clones, approximately 83% found once; its top ten account for over 1.3%. Sample: peripheral blood. The receptors come from a woman between 55 and 75 years old with acute or convalescent COVID-19.

The chain combines TRBV4-2 with TRBJ2-3; D remains ambiguous. V was cut by 0 bases and J by 0 bases, with 13 bases left in between. CDR3 length equals 17 residues. Germline CDR1 reads LGHNA; CDR2 reads YNFKEQ. The CDR3 DNA is TGTGCCAGCAGCCAAGATCCAGTAGTAGCTAGCACAGATACGCAGTATTTT. Translating gives CASSQDPVVASTDTQYF.

The chain combines TRBV6-5 with TRBJ1-2, with TRBD1 matching 7 bases. V trimming: 6 bases; J trimming: 5 bases; junction bases outside the gene matches: 9. The CDR3 totals 14 residues. Germline CDR1 reads MNHEY; CDR2 reads SVGAGI. In DNA, the CDR3 is TGTGCCAGCAGAGGAACACAGGGGTGGTATGGCTACACCTTC. Protein: CASRGTQGWYGYTF.